This T cell receptor beta chain comes out of a study of Graves' ophthalmopathy and Graves' hyperthyroidism. This clonotype showed up many times. The sequenced template was RNA, covering the TCR beta CDR3 region. HTBI primers were employed in first-round RT-PCR, then a second-round multiplex PCR followed. TCRdb fed the multiplex PCR reads into MiXCR, producing one record per CDR3 protein. The sample consists of about 640,000 distinct CDR3 sequences, about two fifths of them appearing once. The V end lost 4 bases, the J end lost 11 bases, and 18 bases lay between the germline ends. Germline V lookup: CDR1 SGHRS, CDR2 YFSETQ. CDR3 size: 13 residues. Ophthalmopathy-affected donors exhibited moderate-to-severe activity, CAS ≥3, NOSPECS ≥4, and duration under 3 months. Other autoimmune diseases, uncontrolled infections, pregnancy or lactation ruled patients out of participation. Diagnosis used clinical symptoms, serum thyroxine, TRAb, thyroid ultrasound and orbital computed tomography. PBMCs were isolated by Ficoll-Paque density gradient centrifugation, using around 10 ml of fresh peripheral blood as the starting material.

The sample comprised peripheral blood. The gene calls are TRBV5-1 and TRBJ1-1; D is uncertain. This TCR was recovered from an adult man with Graves' ophthalmopathy. As DNA, the CDR3 is TGCGCCAGCAGCCAAACAACCACAGCTGTTGCTTTCTTT. It specifies CASSQTTTAVAFF.